This T cell receptor beta chain was recovered during a study of blood T cell repertoires in COVID-19. On the study more broadly: Some COVID-19 samples were acute and others convalescent; all came from the United States, Italy and Spain. Sources were T cells, B-cell-depleted T cells, or PBMCs; the material itself was cDNA or gDNA.

In the original workflow: The authors estimated nucleated cell counts from reference gene primer amplification. The data were produced by immunoSEQ multiplex PCR, yet TCRdb's version contains in-frame clones alone and is incomplete. The V and J calls and clone size were taken over from that table, and D and trimming were inferred from the DNA. The profile covers some 250,000 clones, with approximately 84% appearing a single time and about 3% taken by the ten largest. The sample comprised peripheral blood. The TCR comes from a woman aged 25 to 39 who had recovered from COVID-19.

CDR3 nucleotide sequence: TGTGCCAGCAGCCAGGAGCGGGGCGCAGCTAACTATGGCTACACCTTC. Protein sequence: CASSQERGAANYGYTF. The rearrangement links TRBV3-1 (or the pseudogene TRBV3-2) to TRBJ1-2; TRBD1 might be the D (5 bases). CDR3 length equals 16 residues. CDR1 is LGHDT and CDR2 is YNNKEL in the germline V gene (reference sequence). V was cut by 3 bases and J by 0 bases, with 14 bases left in between.